This entry concerns a single T cell receptor beta chain. Its specificity is not known. These data come from a study of cytomegalovirus exposure and HLA in healthy donors. The study's findings and limits: A later analysis found most CMV-associated TCR beta chains apparently HLA-restricted.

Germline-derived CDR1 and CDR2 are MGHRA and YSYEKL. The CDR3 contains 16 residues. Trimming removed 1 base at V and 1 base at J, with 12 bases between. In the PCR, 60 Vbeta and 13 Jbeta primers were used. Repertoires were generated with immunoSEQ multiplex PCR, while TCRdb's copy carries only in-frame clones and drops some. The sample yields more than 85,000 clones, roughly 88% seen once. Sequenced: PBMCs. The rearrangement joins TRBV4-1 to TRBJ2-3; D is perhaps TRBD1 (5 bases). The TCR originated in a woman under 30 in good health and CMV-seronegative. The CDR3 coding sequence is TGCGCCAGCAGCCAAGGACTGCAAGGGGGCACAGATACGCAGTATTTT. Translating it yields CASSQGLQGGTDTQYF.